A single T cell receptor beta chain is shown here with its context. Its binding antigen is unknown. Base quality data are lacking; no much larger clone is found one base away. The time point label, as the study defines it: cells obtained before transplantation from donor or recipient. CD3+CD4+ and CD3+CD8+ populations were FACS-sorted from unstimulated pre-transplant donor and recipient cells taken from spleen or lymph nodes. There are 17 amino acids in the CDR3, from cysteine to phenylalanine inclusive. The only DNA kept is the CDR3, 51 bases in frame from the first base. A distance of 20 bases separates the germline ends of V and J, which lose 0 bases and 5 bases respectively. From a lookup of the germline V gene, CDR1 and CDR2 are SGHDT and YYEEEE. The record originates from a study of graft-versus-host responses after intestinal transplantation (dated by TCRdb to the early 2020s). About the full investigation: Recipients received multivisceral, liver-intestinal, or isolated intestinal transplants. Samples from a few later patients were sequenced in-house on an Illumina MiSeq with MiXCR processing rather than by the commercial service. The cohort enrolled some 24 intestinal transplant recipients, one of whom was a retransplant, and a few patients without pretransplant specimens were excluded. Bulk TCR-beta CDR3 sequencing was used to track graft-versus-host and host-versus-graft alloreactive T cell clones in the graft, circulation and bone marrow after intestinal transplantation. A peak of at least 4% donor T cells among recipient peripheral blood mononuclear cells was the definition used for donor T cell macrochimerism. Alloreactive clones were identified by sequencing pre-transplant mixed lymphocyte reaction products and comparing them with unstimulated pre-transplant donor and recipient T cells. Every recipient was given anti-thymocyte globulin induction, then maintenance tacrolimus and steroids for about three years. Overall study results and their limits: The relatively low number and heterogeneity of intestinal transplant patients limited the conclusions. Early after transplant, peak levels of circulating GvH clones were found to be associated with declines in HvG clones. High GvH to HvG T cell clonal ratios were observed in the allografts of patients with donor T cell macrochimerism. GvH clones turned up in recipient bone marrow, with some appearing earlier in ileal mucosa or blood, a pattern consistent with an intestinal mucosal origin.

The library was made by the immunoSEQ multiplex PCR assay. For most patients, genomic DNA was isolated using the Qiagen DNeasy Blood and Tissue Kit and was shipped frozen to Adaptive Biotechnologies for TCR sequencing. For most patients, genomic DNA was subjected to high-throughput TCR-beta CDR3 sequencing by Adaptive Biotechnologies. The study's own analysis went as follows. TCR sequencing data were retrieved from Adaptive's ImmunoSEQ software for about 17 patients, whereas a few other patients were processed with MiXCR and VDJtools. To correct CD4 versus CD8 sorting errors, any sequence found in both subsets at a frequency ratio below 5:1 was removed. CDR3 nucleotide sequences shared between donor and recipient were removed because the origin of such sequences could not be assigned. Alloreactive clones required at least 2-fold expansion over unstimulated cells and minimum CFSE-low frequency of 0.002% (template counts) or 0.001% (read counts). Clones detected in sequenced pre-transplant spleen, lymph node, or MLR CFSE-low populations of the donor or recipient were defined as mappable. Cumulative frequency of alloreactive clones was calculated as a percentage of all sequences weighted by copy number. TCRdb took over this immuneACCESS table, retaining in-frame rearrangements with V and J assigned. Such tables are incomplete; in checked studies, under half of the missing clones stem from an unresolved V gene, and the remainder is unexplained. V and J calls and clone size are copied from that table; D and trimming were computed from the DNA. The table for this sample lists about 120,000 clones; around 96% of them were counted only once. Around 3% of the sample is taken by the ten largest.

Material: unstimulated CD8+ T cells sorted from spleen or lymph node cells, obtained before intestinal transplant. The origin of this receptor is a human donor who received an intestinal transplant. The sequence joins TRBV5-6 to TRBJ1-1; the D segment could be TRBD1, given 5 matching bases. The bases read TGTGCCAGCAGCTTGGGGGTGAGAGACGCCGAGGGGACTGAAGCTTTCTTT. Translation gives CASSLGVRDAEGTEAFF.